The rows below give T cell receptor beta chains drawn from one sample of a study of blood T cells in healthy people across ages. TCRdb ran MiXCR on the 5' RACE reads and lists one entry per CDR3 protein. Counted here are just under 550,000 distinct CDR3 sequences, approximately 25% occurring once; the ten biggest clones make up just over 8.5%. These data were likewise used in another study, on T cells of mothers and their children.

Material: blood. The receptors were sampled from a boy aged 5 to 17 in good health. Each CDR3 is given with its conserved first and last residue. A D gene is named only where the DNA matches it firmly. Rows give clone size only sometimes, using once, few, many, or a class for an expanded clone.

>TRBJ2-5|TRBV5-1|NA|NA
CASSFDRDQETQYF
TGCGCCAGCAGCTTTGACAGAGACCAAGAGACCCAGTACTTC
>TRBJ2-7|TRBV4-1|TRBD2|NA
CASSQGGTSGGEQYF
TGCGCCAGCAGCCAAGGGGGAACTAGCGGCGGCGAGCAGTACTTC
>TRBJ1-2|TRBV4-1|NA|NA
CASSQETENYGYTF
TGCGCCAGCAGCCAGGAGACCGAGAACTATGGCTACACCTTC
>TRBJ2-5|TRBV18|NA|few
CASSPQGQTQYF
TGTGCCAGCTCACCCCAAGGGCAGACCCAGTACTTC
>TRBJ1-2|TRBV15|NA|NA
CATSRGVDGYTF
TGTGCCACCAGCAGAGGGGTGGATGGCTACACCTTC
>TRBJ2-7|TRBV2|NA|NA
CATGPDRGLYEQYF
TGTGCCACGGGACCCGACAGAGGACTCTACGAGCAGTACTTC
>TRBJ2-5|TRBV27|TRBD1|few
CASSFAPGQGAYEQYF
TGTGCCAGCAGTTTCGCCCCGGGACAGGGGGCTTATGAGCAGTACTTC
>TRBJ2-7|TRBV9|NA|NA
CASSVTGMPYEQYF
TGTGCCAGCAGCGTAACAGGGATGCCCTACGAGCAGTACTTC
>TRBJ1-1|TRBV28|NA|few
CASSHYPERRANTEAFF
TGTGCCAGCAGTCACTATCCCGAACGGAGAGCGAACACTGAAGCTTTCTTT
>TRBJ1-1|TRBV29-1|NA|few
CSVLGEDTEAFF
TGCAGCGTTCTGGGGGAGGATACTGAAGCTTTCTTT
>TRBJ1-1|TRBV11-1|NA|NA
CASSFEGGSEAFF
TGTGCCAGCAGCTTCGAAGGGGGGTCCGAAGCTTTCTTT
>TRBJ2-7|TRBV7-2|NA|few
CASRGRDSLYEQYF
TGTGCCAGCAGGGGGCGGGATAGCCTCTACGAGCAGTACTTC
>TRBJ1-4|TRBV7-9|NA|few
CASSSPRVGNEKLFF
TGTGCCAGCAGCTCGCCCAGGGTGGGGAATGAAAAACTGTTTTTT
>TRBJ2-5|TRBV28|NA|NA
CATGGQKETQYF
TGTGCCACCGGTGGACAGAAAGAGACCCAGTACTTC
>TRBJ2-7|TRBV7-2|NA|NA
CASSWTLYEQYF
TGTGCCAGCAGCTGGACGCTCTACGAGCAGTACTTC
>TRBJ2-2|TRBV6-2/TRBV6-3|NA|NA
CATDGGVTGELFF
TGTGCCACCGACGGTGGGGTAACCGGGGAGCTGTTTTTT
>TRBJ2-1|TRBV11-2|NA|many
CASSPQGSEQFF
TGTGCCAGCAGCCCGCAGGGGTCTGAGCAGTTCTTC
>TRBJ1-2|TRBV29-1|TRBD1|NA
CSAPGQGANGYTF
TGCAGCGCCCCGGGACAGGGGGCAAATGGCTACACCTTC
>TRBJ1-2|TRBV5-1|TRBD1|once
CASSLDRDWDYGYTF
TGCGCCAGCAGTTTGGACAGGGATTGGGACTATGGCTACACCTTC
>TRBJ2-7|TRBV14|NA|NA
CASSQRASDYEQYF
TGTGCCAGCAGCCAACGGGCTAGCGACTACGAGCAGTACTTC
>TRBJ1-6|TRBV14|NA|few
CASSQGSQTPLHF
TGTGCCAGCAGCCAAGGGTCGCAAACACCCCTCCACTTT
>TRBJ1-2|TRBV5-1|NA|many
CASSEQANYGYTF
TGCGCCAGCAGCGAGCAAGCTAACTATGGCTACACCTTC
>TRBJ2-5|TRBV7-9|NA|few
CASTSNLDSEGGTQYF
TGTGCCAGCACCTCCAATTTGGACAGCGAAGGTGGGACCCAGTACTTC
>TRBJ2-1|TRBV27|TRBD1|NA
CASRGQGDLNEQFF
TGTGCCAGCAGGGGACAGGGGGACTTAAATGAGCAGTTCTTC
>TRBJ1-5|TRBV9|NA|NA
CASSVAVGQPQHF
TGTGCCAGCAGCGTAGCGGTGGGTCAGCCCCAGCATTTT
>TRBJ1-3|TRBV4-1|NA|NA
CASSQGTGNTIYF
TGCGCCAGCAGCCAGGGAACTGGAAACACCATATATTTT
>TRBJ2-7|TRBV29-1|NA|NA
CSVLAGASYEQYF
TGCAGCGTTCTGGCAGGGGCCTCCTACGAGCAGTACTTC
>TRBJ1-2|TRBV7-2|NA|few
CASSLGGGGGYTF
TGTGCCAGCAGCTTAGGCGGTGGGGGCGGCTACACCTTC
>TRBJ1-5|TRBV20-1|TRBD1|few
CSAKETGYQPQHF
TGCAGTGCTAAGGAGACAGGGTATCAGCCCCAGCATTTT
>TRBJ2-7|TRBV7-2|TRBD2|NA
CASSLAVAGGHEQYF
TGTGCCAGCAGCTTAGCTGTAGCGGGAGGCCACGAGCAGTACTTC
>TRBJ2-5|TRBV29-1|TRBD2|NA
CSVDSVSGIVETQYF
TGCAGCGTCGATTCTGTTAGCGGGATCGTGGAGACCCAGTACTTC
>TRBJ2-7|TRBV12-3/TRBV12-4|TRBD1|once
CASSLGQGTVSYEQYF
TGTGCCAGCAGTTTAGGGCAGGGGACAGTCTCCTACGAGCAGTACTTC
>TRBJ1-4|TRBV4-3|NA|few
CASSQDWRGANEKLFF
TGCGCCAGCAGCCAAGATTGGCGGGGAGCAAATGAAAAACTGTTTTTT
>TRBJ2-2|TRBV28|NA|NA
CASSRTQNPNTGELFF
TGTGCCAGCAGTCGGACCCAGAACCCGAACACCGGGGAGCTGTTTTTT
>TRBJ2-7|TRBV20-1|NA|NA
CSAGRGHSSYEQYF
TGCAGTGCGGGACGGGGCCATAGCTCCTACGAGCAGTACTTC
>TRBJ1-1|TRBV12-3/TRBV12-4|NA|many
CASSFQRGGMTFF
TGTGCCAGCAGTTTTCAGCGGGGTGGAATGACTTTCTTT
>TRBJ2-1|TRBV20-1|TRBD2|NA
CSAKGLAGVYEQFF
TGCAGTGCTAAGGGACTAGCGGGAGTTTATGAGCAGTTCTTC
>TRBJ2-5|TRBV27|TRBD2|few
CASSPRTSNQETQYF
TGTGCCAGCAGTCCGAGGACTAGCAACCAAGAGACCCAGTACTTC
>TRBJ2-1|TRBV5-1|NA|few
CASSLARLIIAMEYEQFF
TGCGCCAGCAGCTTGGCGAGGCTAATCATAGCGATGGAGTACGAGCAGTTCTTC
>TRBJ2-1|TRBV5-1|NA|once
CASSLVTGGLYNEQFF
TGCGCCAGCAGCTTGGTTACCGGGGGTTTGTACAATGAGCAGTTCTTC
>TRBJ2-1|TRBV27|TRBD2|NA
CASSVSQLAGGYNEQFF
TGTGCCAGCAGTGTCTCTCAACTAGCGGGAGGGTACAATGAGCAGTTCTTC
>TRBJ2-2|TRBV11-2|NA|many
CASKAQAGMNTGELFF
TGTGCCAGCAAGGCCCAAGCAGGGATGAACACCGGGGAGCTGTTTTTT
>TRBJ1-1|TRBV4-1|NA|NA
CASSQVPFGRAFF
TGCGCCAGCAGCCAAGTCCCATTCGGTCGGGCTTTCTTT